One sample yielded the 5 T cell receptor beta chains listed below, sequenced in a study of long-term antiretroviral therapy in people with HIV. This was the immunoSEQ v3.0 assay at survey level. Generated by immunoSEQ multiplex PCR, the TCRdb table keeps only in-frame clones and is missing some. Here the sample spans around 34,000 clones, 80% to 85% being singletons. Sequenced material: unsorted PBMCs, taken 1.5 years after starting antiretroviral therapy. Source of these receptors: a man in his late teens or twenties with HIV.

The V gene is TRBV19, the J gene TRBJ1-4, with 10 bases lining up with TRBD1. The germline V gene has CDR1 LNHDA and CDR2 SQIVND (reference sequence). The CDR3 spans 15 residues. V was clipped by 8 bases and J by 8 bases; unmatched bases: 11. The CDR3 region has the DNA TGTGCCAGTGGGGACAGGGGACTTATCGGAGAAAAACTGTTTTTT. Translating gives CASGDRGLIGEKLFF.

The sample holds a few counts of this clone. V and J are TRBV10-3 and TRBJ2-7; the D gene is possibly TRBD2 (5 bases). V was pared by 6 bases and J by 5 bases, with 14 bases between. The CDR3 runs to 13 residues. CDR1 and CDR2 (germline): ENHRY, SYGVKD. The CDR3 DNA follows: TGTGCCATCAGGTCGCAGGAGAGGGACGAGCAGTACTTC. Translated, it gives CAIRSQERDEQYF.

The chain links TRBV2 to TRBJ1-5, with D uncertain. From germline, CDR1 is SNHLY and CDR2 FYNNEI. The CDR3 totals 15 residues. V dropped 2 bases and J dropped 3 bases, with 11 bases sitting between them. CDR3 coding DNA: TGTGCCAGCAGTGAATCAGGCGGGGACAATCAGCCCCAGCATTTT. This translates into CASSESGGDNQPQHF.

This sequence joins TRBV10-2 and TRBJ2-3, with 9 bases lining up with TRBD2. Germline V lookup: CDR1 WSHSY, CDR2 SAAADI. V was pared by 6 bases and J by 3 bases, with 1 base of the junction left unmatched. This CDR3 contains 13 residues. CDR3 residues: CASRTSGTDTQYF. For the CDR3, the DNA is TGCGCCAGCAGGACTAGCGGAACAGATACGCAGTATTTT.

The genes are TRBV25-1 and TRBJ2-6, with D unclear. V was trimmed by 6 bases and J by 0 bases, leaving 15 bases between them. The germline V gene encodes CDR1 MGHDK and CDR2 SYGVNS. The CDR3 totals 17 residues. The CDR3 reads CASRPRFGLSGANVLTF. The CDR3 coding sequence is TGTGCCAGCAGGCCCCGATTCGGGCTCTCTGGGGCCAACGTCCTGACTTTC.